These 32 T cell receptor beta chains came from one sample sequenced in a study of long-term antiretroviral therapy in people with HIV. Investigators performed immunoSEQ version v3.0 at survey level. Method: immunoSEQ multiplex PCR; TCRdb's copy keeps in-frame clones and lacks some. The profile shows tens of thousands of clones, roughly 84% of them singletons. The input for sequencing was unsorted PBMCs, taken around 2.7 years before starting antiretroviral therapy. All receptors derive from a young woman with HIV.

The table lists this clone with a count of one. This chain's CDR3 is CASSPGGGVGNQPQHF. CDR3 DNA sequence: TGTGCCAGCAGCCCAGGAGGGGGAGTAGGCAATCAGCCCCAGCATTTT. The genes are TRBV5-6 and TRBJ1-5, with a weak D call TRBD1 (6 bases). CDR1 and CDR2 (germline): SGHDT, YYEEEE. The V end was cut by 4 bases, the J end by 2 bases, with 16 bases between. The CDR3 is made up of 16 amino acids. Full variable domain (missing parts from reference TRBV5-6 and TRBJ1-5): DAGVTQSPTHLIKTRGQQVTLRCSPKSGHDTVSWYQQALGQGPQFIFQYYEEEERQRGNFPDRFSGHQFPNYSSELNVNALLLGDSALYLCASSPGGGVGNQPQHFGDGTRLSIL.

This chain uses TRBV30 with TRBJ2-7, with D maybe TRBD1 (6 bases). The length of the CDR3 is 14 residues. The germline CDR1 and CDR2 sequences are GTSNPN and SVGIG (reference sequence). The V gene lost 0 bases and the J gene lost 2 bases, with 11 bases spanning the gap. The CDR3 bases are TGTGCCTGGAGTGTAACAGGGAAAACCTACGAGCAGTACTTC. Protein: CAWSVTGKTYEQYF.

CDR3 amino acids: CASSQGGNTEAFF. DNA of the CDR3: TGTGCCAGCTCACAGGGGGGAAACACTGAAGCTTTCTTT. This rearrangement joins TRBV18 to TRBJ1-1, with a tentative D call TRBD1 (6 bases). Between the trimmed V and J ends, which lost 4 bases and 2 bases, there was a span of 8 bases. This CDR3 comprises 13 residues. Germline CDR1 reads KGHSH; CDR2 reads LQKENI.

This rearrangement joins TRBV6-6 to TRBJ2-2; the match to TRBD2 covers 8 bases. The CDR3 has 14 amino acids. Germline V gene data show CDR1 as MNHNY and CDR2 as SVGAGI (reference sequence). V dropped 2 bases and J dropped 7; count of bases not matched to a gene: 3. Here the CDR3 reads CASSYRGGGGELFF. CDR3 nucleotides: TGTGCCAGCAGTTACCGGGGGGGCGGCGGGGAGCTGTTTTTT.

The rearrangement joins TRBV5-6 to TRBJ2-6; D not resolved. Trimming shortened V by 4 bases and J by 4 bases, and 15 bases separated the two germline ends. Germline assignment: CDR1 SGHDT and CDR2 YYEEEE. The CDR3 runs 16 residues. DNA of the CDR3: TGTGCCAGCAGCCTGGCCGACTTCTCCGGGGCCAACGTCCTGACTTTC. Its translation is CASSLADFSGANVLTF.

The genes are TRBV29-1 and TRBJ2-7; perhaps TRBD2 as D (6 bases). The CDR3 length is 11 residues. Trimming removed 6 bases at V and 4 bases at J, with 10 bases between. In germline, CDR1 is SQVTM, CDR2 ANQGSEA. The CDR3 loop reads CSVGGGYEQYF. Here the CDR3 DNA reads TGCAGCGTGGGGGGTGGGTACGAGCAGTACTTC.

The chain's CDR3 is CASSASSSTDTQYF. As DNA, the CDR3 is TGTGCCAGCAGCGCCTCGAGTAGTACAGATACGCAGTATTTT. The gene calls are TRBV9 and TRBJ2-3, with D unresolved. CDR3 length: 14 residues. The V end was cut by 3 bases, the J end by 3 bases, with 11 bases between. Germline CDR1 reads SGDLS; CDR2 reads YYNGEE. Looking up the rest from reference TRBV9 and TRBJ2-3 gives the full variable domain: DSGVTQTPKHLITATGQRVTLRCSPRSGDLSVYWYQQSLDQGLQFLIQYYNGEERAKGNILERFSAQQFPDLHSELNLSSLELGDSALYFCASSASSSTDTQYFGPGTRLTVL.

The chain recombines TRBV14 with TRBJ2-2; 7 bases align to TRBD1. Trimming removed 4 bases from V and 3 bases from J; junction bases left unmatched: 8. From germline, CDR1 is SGHDN and CDR2 FVKESK. This CDR3 is 16 amino acids long. CDR3 region: CASSPSDRAYTGELFF. CDR3 in DNA: TGTGCCAGCAGCCCCTCAGACAGGGCTTACACCGGGGAGCTGTTTTTT.

The genes are TRBV9 and TRBJ2-1; TRBD1 aligns across 9 bases. Trimming at V came to 4 bases and at J to 6 bases, leaving 11 bases not matched to a gene. Germline lookup yields CDR1 SGDLS and CDR2 YYNGEE. The CDR3 covers 16 residues. In DNA form, the CDR3 reads TGTGCCAGCAGCTTGGGACAGGGTGGGCCTCCCAATGAGCAGTTCTTC. Its protein is CASSLGQGGPPNEQFF.

This chain connects TRBV15 to TRBJ2-5; D is ambiguous. From germline, CDR1 is LNHNV and CDR2 YYDKDF (reference sequence). Trimming cost V 8 bases and J 4 bases, with 14 bases left between them. The CDR3 extends over 13 amino acids. CDR3 in DNA: TGTGCCACCCAATCGCGTGTCATAGAGACCCAGTACTTC. As protein: CATQSRVIETQYF.

J is TRBJ2-7 and V is TRBV10-3, with 7 bases lining up with TRBD1. Germline V gene data show CDR1 as ENHRY and CDR2 as SYGVKD. CDR3 length: 13 amino acids. With 6 bases clipped from V and 2 bases from J, the junction kept 4 bases outside the gene matches. For the CDR3, the DNA is TGTGCCATCAGCAGGACAGGTACCTACGAGCAGTACGTC. Its protein is CAISRTGTYEQYV.

This clone appeared once. CDR3: CASSPRTDTQYF. CDR3 DNA: TGTGCCAGCAGCCCCAGGACGGATACGCAGTATTTT. The chain carries TRBV13 and TRBJ2-3; no definite D call. The V end was cut by 5 bases, the J end by 6 bases, with 9 bases between. The CDR3 spans 12 residues. CDR1 and CDR2 from the germline V gene are PRHDT and FYEKMQ (reference sequence). The full variable domain, its missing parts supplied by reference TRBV13 and TRBJ2-3, is AAGVIQSPRHLIKEKRETATLKCYPIPRHDTVYWYQQGPGQDPQFLISFYEKMQSDKGSIPDRFSAQQFSDYHSELNMSSLELGDSALYFCASSPRTDTQYFGPGTRLTVL.

The genes are TRBV11-1 and TRBJ1-1; TRBD1 matches 9 bases. Per germline, CDR1 SGHAT and CDR2 FQDESV (reference sequence). The CDR3 runs 14 residues. With 6 bases clipped from V and 6 bases from J, the junction kept 8 bases outside the gene matches. The CDR3 loop is CASSSDRGLAEAFF. CDR3 sequence (DNA): TGTGCCAGCAGTTCGGACAGGGGATTGGCTGAAGCTTTCTTT.

The chain carries TRBV5-1 and TRBJ1-3, with D possibly TRBD1 on 5 matching bases. Trimming stripped 4 bases from V and 0 bases from J, with 8 bases between. Germline CDR1 SGHRS, CDR2 YFSETQ. This CDR3 spans 14 amino acids. In DNA form, the CDR3 reads TGCGCCAGCAGCGACAGTAGCTCTGGAAACACCATATATTTT. Amino acids: CASSDSSSGNTIYF.

This chain uses TRBV19 with TRBJ1-2; the D is unclear. CDR3 length equals 13 residues. Germline CDR1 and CDR2: LNHDA and SQIVND (reference sequence). V lost 1 base and J lost 6, with 9 bases in between. The CDR3 nucleotides read TGTGCCAGTAGTATAGGGTGGACGGATGGCTACACCTTC. Translated, it gives CASSIGWTDGYTF.

This sequence joins TRBV11-2 and TRBJ1-1; D gene unclear. Deletions cut 4 bases from V and 1 base from J, with 4 bases between. This CDR3 is built from 12 residues. The germline gives CDR1 SGHAT, CDR2 FQNNGV. The CDR3 protein is CASSWANTEAFF. CDR3 DNA: TGTGCCAGCAGCTGGGCGAACACTGAAGCTTTCTTT.

The chain has TRBV15 and TRBJ1-3; 7 bases line up with TRBD1. V trimming: 0 bases; J trimming: 6 bases; junction bases outside the gene matches: 11. Germline loops: CDR1 LNHNV, CDR2 YYDKDF (reference sequence). This CDR3 is 17 amino acids long. This CDR3 reads CATSRDRSWDSVNTIYF. CDR3 sequence (DNA): TGTGCCACCAGCAGAGATCGGAGTTGGGACAGTGTAAACACCATATATTTT.

The J gene is TRBJ2-7, the V gene TRBV6-5, with 7 bases aligning to TRBD1. Trimming removed 2 bases from V and 0 bases from J; junction bases left unmatched: 4. Germline CDR1 MNHEY, CDR2 SVGAGI. The CDR3 contains 15 residues. CDR3 in amino acids: CASSYLGTVSYEQYF. DNA for the CDR3: TGTGCCAGCAGTTACCTAGGGACAGTCTCCTACGAGCAGTACTTC.

The chain has TRBV5-1 and TRBJ2-1, with 9 bases identical to TRBD2. The CDR3 consists of 15 residues. V gave up 7 bases and J gave up 10 bases; unmatched junction bases: 15. Germline V gene lookup returns CDR1 SGHRS and CDR2 YFSETQ. This CDR3 is CASATSGGFRREQFF. DNA for the CDR3: TGCGCCAGCGCGACCAGCGGGGGGTTTCGTCGGGAGCAGTTCTTC.

Only one count was recorded for this clone. The chain couples TRBV6-5 to TRBJ1-1; unclear D gene. Germline assignment: CDR1 MNHEY and CDR2 SVGAGI. The CDR3 spans 14 residues. Trimming took 3 bases from V and 6 from J, leaving 14 bases between them. The CDR3 spells CASSYLQSLAEAFF. For the CDR3, the DNA is TGTGCCAGCAGTTATCTTCAGAGTCTCGCTGAAGCTTTCTTT.

This chain uses TRBV5-1 with TRBJ2-2; D is possibly TRBD2 (5 bases). This CDR3 is built from 14 residues. Trimming shortened V by 4 bases and J by 7 bases, and 14 bases separated the two germline ends. Germline CDR1 and CDR2: SGHRS and YFSETQ. The CDR3 protein is CASSPGREDGELFF. The CDR3 DNA reads as TGCGCCAGCAGCCCGGGTCGGGAAGACGGGGAGCTGTTTTTT.

The rearrangement joins TRBV7-9 to TRBJ2-7; D unresolved. The germline CDR1 and CDR2 sequences are SEHNR and FQNEAQ (reference sequence). The CDR3 covers 14 residues. Trimming removed 5 bases from V and 3 bases from J, with 14 bases in between. CDR3 coding DNA: TGTGCCAGCAGCCCCGGACCCTCCTTCTACGAGCAGTACGTC. Its protein product is CASSPGPSFYEQYV.

This clone was observed a few times. The V gene is TRBV10-2, the J gene TRBJ1-2, with D uncertain. Trimming took off 0 bases at V and 0 bases at J, with 8 bases between the two ends. Germline CDR1 and CDR2: WSHSY and SAAADI. This CDR3 contains 15 residues. DNA of the CDR3: TGCGCCAGCAGTGAGTCGCACAGTCCTAACTATGGCTACACCTTC. Its translation is CASSESHSPNYGYTF.

This CDR3 is CASSLGGKGTEAFF. Written as DNA, the CDR3 is TGTGCCAGCAGCTTAGGAGGCAAGGGCACTGAAGCTTTCTTT. The rearrangement links TRBV7-8 to TRBJ1-1, with D unclear. Deletions cut 1 base from V and 4 bases from J, with 10 bases between. Germline V gene data show CDR1 as SGHVS and CDR2 as FQNEAQ. This CDR3 is built from 14 residues.

The CDR3 DNA reads as TGCGCCAGCAGCTTCGAGACCCAGTACTTC. Amino acid sequence: CASSFETQYF. The V and J genes are TRBV5-1 and TRBJ2-5; no reliable D call. V was shortened by 2 bases and J by 5 bases, with 1 base between the two germline ends. Germline V CDR1 and CDR2: SGHRS, YFSETQ. CDR3 size: 10 residues.

The chain employs TRBV27 and TRBJ1-5; 7 bases are a match to TRBD1. The germline V gene has CDR1 MNHEY and CDR2 SMNVEV (reference sequence). CDR3 size: 15 residues. Trimming at V came to 4 bases and at J to 0 bases, leaving 3 bases not matched to a gene. DNA for the CDR3: TGTGCCAGCAGTTCTCAGGGGGATAGCAATCAGCCCCAGCATTTT. Its protein is CASSSQGDSNQPQHF.

The chain is built from TRBV30 and TRBJ2-7; D might be TRBD2 (7 bases). The germline CDR1 and CDR2 sequences are GTSNPN and SVGIG (reference sequence). Trimming left V 0 bases short and J 0 bases short, with 12 bases between. This CDR3 spans 15 amino acids. The CDR3 here is CAWSVLGGPSYEQYF. In nucleotides, the CDR3 is TGTGCCTGGAGTGTACTGGGGGGGCCCTCCTACGAGCAGTACTTC.

This chain connects TRBV7-7 to TRBJ1-4; 9 bases agree with TRBD1. Germline lookup yields CDR1 SSHAT and CDR2 FNYEAQ (reference sequence). With 5 bases clipped from V and 7 bases from J, the junction kept 5 bases outside the gene matches. This CDR3 comprises 14 residues. DNA of the CDR3: TGTGCCAGCAGCCCAGGGACAGGGAGTGAAAAACTGTTTTTT. Translating gives CASSPGTGSEKLFF. The full variable domain, with the rest looked up from reference TRBV7-7 and TRBJ1-4, is GAGVSQSPRYKVTKRGQDVTLRCDPISSHATLYWYQQALGQGPEFLTYFNYEAQPDKSGLPSDRFSAERPEGSISTLTIQRTEQRDSAMYRCASSPGTGSEKLFFGSGTQLSVL.

This sequence joins TRBV2 and TRBJ1-2, with 10 bases aligning to TRBD1. J was trimmed by 2 bases and V by 6 bases; bases with no gene match: 9. Germline CDR1 and CDR2: SNHLY and FYNNEI. The CDR3 consists of 16 residues. CDR3 in amino acids: CASRHRDRGTNYGYTF. For the CDR3, the DNA is TGTGCCAGCAGACACCGGGACAGGGGAACGAACTATGGCTACACCTTC. Based on the CDR3 plus reference TRBV2 and TRBJ1-2, the full variable domain is EPEVTQTPSHQVTQMGQEVILRCVPISNHLYFYWYRQILGQKVEFLVSFYNNEISEKSEIFDDQFSVERPDGSNFTLKIRSTKLEDSAMYFCASRHRDRGTNYGYTFGSGTRLTVV.

CDR3 sequence (DNA): TGTGCCAGCAGTTTATCGCACGCACTCTCCTACGAGCAGTACTTC. This codes for CASSLSHALSYEQYF. The chain recombines TRBV27 with TRBJ2-7, with no clear D. Looked up from germline, CDR1 is MNHEY and CDR2 is SMNVEV (reference sequence). The CDR3 spans 15 residues. Trimming removed 0 bases from V and 0 bases from J, with 9 bases in between.

This clone was detected a few times. The J gene is TRBJ2-7, the V gene TRBV27; D is unclear. The CDR3 is 13 residues long. Germline CDR1 and CDR2: MNHEY and SMNVEV (reference sequence). The germline V and J ends were trimmed by 5 bases and 2 bases, with 10 bases remaining between them. CDR3 nucleotides: TGTGCCAGCAGTCCCCCGGCCGCCTACGAGCAGTACTTC. It is translated as CASSPPAAYEQYF.

The CDR3 loop reads CASSEVTGTPVEQFF. CDR3 in DNA: TGTGCCAGCAGTGAAGTAACCGGGACCCCCGTAGAGCAGTTCTTC. This chain uses TRBV6-1 with TRBJ2-1; D assignment may be TRBD1 or TRBD2 (5 bases each). The germline V gene encodes CDR1 MNHNS and CDR2 SASEGT. There are 15 residues in the CDR3. V lost 1 base and J lost 10, with 17 bases in between.